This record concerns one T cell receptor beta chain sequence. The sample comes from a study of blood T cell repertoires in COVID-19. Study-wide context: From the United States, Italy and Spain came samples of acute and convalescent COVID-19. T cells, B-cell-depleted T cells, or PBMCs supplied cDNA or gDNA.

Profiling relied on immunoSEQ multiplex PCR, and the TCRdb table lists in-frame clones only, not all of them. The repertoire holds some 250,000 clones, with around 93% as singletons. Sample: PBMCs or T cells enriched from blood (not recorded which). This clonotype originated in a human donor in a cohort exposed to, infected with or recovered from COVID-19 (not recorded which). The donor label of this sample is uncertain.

The chain's CDR3 is CASSSGQGTSTDTQYF. Here the CDR3 DNA reads TGTGCCAGCAGCTCGGGACAGGGGACGAGCACAGATACGCAGTATTTT. The chain uses TRBV5-8 and TRBJ2-3, with TRBD1 matching 10 bases. The germline V gene encodes CDR1 SGHTS and CDR2 YDEGEE. CDR3 length equals 16 residues. With V trimmed by 3 bases and J by 0 bases, 4 bases remained unmatched.